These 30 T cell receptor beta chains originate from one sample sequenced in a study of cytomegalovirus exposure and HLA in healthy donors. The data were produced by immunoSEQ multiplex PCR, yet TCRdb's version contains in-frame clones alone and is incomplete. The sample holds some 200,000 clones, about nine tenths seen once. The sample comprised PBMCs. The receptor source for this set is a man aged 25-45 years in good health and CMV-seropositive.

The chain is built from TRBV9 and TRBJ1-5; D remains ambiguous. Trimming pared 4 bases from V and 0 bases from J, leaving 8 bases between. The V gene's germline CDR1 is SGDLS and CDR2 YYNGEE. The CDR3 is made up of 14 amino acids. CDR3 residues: CASSPGDSNQPQHF. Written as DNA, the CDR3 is TGTGCCAGCAGCCCCGGGGATAGCAATCAGCCCCAGCATTTT.

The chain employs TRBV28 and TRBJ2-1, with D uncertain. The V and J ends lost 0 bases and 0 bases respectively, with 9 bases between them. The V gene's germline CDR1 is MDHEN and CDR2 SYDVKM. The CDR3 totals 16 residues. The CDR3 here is CASSLWLKSSYNEQFF. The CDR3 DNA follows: TGTGCCAGCAGTTTATGGCTGAAAAGCTCCTACAATGAGCAGTTCTTC. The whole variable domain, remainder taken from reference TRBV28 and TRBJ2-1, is DVKVTQSSRYLVKRTGEKVFLECVQDMDHENMFWYRQDPGLGLRLIYFSYDVKMKEKGDIPEGYSVSREKKERFSLILESASTNQTSMYLCASSLWLKSSYNEQFFGPGTRLTVL.

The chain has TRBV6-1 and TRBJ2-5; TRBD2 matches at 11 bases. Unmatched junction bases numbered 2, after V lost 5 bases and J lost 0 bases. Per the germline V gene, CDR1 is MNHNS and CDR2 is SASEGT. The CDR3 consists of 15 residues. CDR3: CASSSSGRYQETQYF. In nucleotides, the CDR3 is TGTGCCAGCAGTTCTAGCGGGAGGTACCAAGAGACCCAGTACTTC.

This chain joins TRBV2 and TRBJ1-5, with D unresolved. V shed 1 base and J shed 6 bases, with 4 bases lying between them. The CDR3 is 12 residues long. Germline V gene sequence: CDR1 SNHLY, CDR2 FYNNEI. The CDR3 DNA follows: TGTGCCAGCAGTGAAGGAGTTCAGCCCCAGCATTTT. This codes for CASSEGVQPQHF.

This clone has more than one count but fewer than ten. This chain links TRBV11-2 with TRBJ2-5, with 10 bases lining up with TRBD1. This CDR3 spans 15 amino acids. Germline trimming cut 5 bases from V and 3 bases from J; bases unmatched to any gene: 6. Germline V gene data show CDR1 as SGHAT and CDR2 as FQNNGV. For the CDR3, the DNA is TGTGCCAGCAGCCGAGACAGGGGGCCAGAAGAGACCCAGTACTTC. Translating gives CASSRDRGPEETQYF. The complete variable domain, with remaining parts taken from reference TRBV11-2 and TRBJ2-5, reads EAGVAQSPRYKIIEKRQSVAFWCNPISGHATLYWYQQILGQGPKLLIQFQNNGVVDDSQLPKDRFSAERLKGVDSTLKIQPAKLEDSAVYLCASSRDRGPEETQYFGPGTRLLVL.

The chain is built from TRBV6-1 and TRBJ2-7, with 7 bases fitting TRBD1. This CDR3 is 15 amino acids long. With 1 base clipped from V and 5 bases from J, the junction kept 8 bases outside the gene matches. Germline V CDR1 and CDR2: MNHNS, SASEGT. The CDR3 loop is CASSEDETGFDEQYF. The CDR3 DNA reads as TGTGCCAGCAGTGAAGACGAGACAGGGTTTGACGAGCAGTACTTC.

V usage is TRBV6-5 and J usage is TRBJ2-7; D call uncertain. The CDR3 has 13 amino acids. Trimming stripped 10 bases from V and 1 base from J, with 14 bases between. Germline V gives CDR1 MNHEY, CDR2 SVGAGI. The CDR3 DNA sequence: TGTGCCATTATGGCAAAAGGGTCCTACGAGCAGTACTTC. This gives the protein CAIMAKGSYEQYF.

In nucleotides, the CDR3 is TGCGCCAGCACGGCTAACACAGATACGCAGTATTTT. Residues: CASTANTDTQYF. This rearrangement joins TRBV5-1 to TRBJ2-3; D not resolved. CDR1 and CDR2 (germline): SGHRS, YFSETQ. The CDR3 totals 12 residues. The V and J ends lost 6 bases and 2 bases respectively, with 7 bases between them.

Here the CDR3 reads CASSEGSDYGYTF. The CDR3 coding sequence is TGTGCCAGCAGCGAGGGAAGCGACTATGGCTACACCTTC. The V gene is TRBV9, the J gene TRBJ1-2, with D unresolved. The germline V gene encodes CDR1 SGDLS and CDR2 YYNGEE. The CDR3 sequence is 13 residues long. The V and J ends lost 3 bases and 3 bases respectively, with 9 bases between them.

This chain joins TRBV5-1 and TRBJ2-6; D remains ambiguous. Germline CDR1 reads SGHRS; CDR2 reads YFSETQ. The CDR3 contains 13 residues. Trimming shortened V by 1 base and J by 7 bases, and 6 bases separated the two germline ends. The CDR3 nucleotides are TGCGCCAGCAGCTTGCTTGGTGCCAACGTCCTGACTTTC. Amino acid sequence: CASSLLGANVLTF.

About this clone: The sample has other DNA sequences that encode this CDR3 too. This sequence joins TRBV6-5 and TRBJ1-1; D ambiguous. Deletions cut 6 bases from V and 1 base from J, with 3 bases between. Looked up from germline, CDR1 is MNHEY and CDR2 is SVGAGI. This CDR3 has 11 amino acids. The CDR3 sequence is CASRQNTEAFF. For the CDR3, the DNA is TGTGCCAGCAGACAGAACACTGAAGCTTTCTTT.

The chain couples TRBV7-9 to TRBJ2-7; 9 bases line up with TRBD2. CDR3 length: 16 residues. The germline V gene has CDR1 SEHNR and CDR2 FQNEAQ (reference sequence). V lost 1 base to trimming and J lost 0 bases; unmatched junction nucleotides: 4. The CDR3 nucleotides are TGTGCCAGCAGCTTAGATCCTAGCGGGGTCTCCTACGAGCAGTACTTC. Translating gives CASSLDPSGVSYEQYF.

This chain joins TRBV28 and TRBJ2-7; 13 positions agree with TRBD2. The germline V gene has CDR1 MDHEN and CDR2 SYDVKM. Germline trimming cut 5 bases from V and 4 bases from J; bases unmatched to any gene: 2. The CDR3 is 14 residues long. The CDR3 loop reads CASSMGLAGYEQYF. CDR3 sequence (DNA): TGTGCCAGCAGTATGGGACTAGCGGGATACGAGCAGTACTTC.

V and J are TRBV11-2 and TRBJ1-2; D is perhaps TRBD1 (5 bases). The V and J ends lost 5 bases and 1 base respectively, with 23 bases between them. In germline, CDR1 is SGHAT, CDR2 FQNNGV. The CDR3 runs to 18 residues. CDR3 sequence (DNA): TGTGCCAGCAGCAACCCAAGGGGCGAACTTCGACTTAACTATGGCTACACCTTC. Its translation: CASSNPRGELRLNYGYTF.

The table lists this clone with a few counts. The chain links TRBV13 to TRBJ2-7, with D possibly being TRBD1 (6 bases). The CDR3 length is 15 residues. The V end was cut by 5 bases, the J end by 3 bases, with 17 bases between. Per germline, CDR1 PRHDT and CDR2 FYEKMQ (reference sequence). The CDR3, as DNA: TGTGCCAGCAGCCGTATAGGACAGACGAGCTACGAGCAGTACTTC. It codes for CASSRIGQTSYEQYF.

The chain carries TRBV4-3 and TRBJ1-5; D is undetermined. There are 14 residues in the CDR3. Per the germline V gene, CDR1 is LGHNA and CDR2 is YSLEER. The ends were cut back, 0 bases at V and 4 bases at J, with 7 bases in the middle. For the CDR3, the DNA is TGCGCCAGCAGCCAAGATCTGATTAATCAGCCCCAGCATTTT. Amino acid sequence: CASSQDLINQPQHF.

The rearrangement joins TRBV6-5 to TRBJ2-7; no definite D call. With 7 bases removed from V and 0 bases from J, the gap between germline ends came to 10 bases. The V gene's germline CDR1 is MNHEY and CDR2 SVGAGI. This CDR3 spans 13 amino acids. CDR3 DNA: TGTGCCAGCATTGGGCAACTCTCCTACGAGCAGTACTTC. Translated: CASIGQLSYEQYF.

In nucleotides, the CDR3 is TGTGCCAGCAGCATCCGACAGGGGGCCGGGGCCGAGCAGTACTTC. It translates to CASSIRQGAGAEQYF. The gene calls are TRBV7-8 and TRBJ2-7; TRBD1 matches 10 bases. Germline V CDR1 and CDR2: SGHVS, FQNEAQ. The CDR3 runs 15 residues. V shed 5 bases, J shed 6 bases, and the junction held 10 bases outside the gene matches.

The CDR3 coding sequence is TGTGCCAGCAGTTTTGGTAGCGGCTACGAGCAGTACTTC. This translates into CASSFGSGYEQYF. V and J are TRBV27 and TRBJ2-7; D perhaps matches TRBD2 (6 bases). V lost 3 bases, J lost 3 bases, and 9 bases lay in between. The CDR3 is 13 amino acids. Looked up from germline, CDR1 is MNHEY and CDR2 is SMNVEV (reference sequence).

The CDR3 region is CASTPSTGAANYGYTF. The CDR3 region has the DNA TGTGCCAGCACTCCAAGTACAGGGGCGGCTAACTATGGCTACACCTTC. This chain links TRBV7-2 with TRBJ1-2, with 7 bases identical to TRBD1. V lost 7 bases and J lost 0; bases outside the gene matches: 11. The germline V gene has CDR1 SGHTA and CDR2 FQGNSA. This CDR3 has 16 amino acids.

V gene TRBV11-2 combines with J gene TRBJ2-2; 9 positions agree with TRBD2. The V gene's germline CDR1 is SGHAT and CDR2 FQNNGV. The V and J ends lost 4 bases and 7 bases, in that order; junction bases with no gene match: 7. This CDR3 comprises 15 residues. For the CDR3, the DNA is TGTGCCAGCAGCTCCTTAGCGGGAGAGATCGGGGAGCTGTTTTTT. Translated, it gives CASSSLAGEIGELFF.

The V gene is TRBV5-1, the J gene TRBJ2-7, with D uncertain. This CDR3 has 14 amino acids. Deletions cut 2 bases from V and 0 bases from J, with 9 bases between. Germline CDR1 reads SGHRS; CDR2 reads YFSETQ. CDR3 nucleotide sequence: TGCGCCAGCAGCTTTTGGCAGACCTCCTACGAGCAGTACTTC. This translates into CASSFWQTSYEQYF.

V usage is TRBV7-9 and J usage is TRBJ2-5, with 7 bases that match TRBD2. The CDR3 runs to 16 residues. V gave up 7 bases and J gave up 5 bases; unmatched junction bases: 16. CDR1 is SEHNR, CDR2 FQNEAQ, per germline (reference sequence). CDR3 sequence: CASTPRGERALETQYF. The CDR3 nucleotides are TGTGCCAGCACCCCCCGGGGGGAGCGGGCTTTGGAGACCCAGTACTTC.

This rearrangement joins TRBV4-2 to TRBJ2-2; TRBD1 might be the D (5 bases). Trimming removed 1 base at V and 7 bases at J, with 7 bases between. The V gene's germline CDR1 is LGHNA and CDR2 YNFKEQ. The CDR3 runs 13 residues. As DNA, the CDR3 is TGTGCCAGCAGCCAAGTGGGGCGCGGGGAGCTGTTTTTT. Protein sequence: CASSQVGRGELFF.

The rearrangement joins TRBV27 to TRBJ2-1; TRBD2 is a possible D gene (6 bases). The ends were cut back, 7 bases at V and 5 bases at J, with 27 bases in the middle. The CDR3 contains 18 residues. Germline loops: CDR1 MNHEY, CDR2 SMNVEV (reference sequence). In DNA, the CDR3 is TGTGCCAGCACAAGAAGGATCTCGGGAGCTATGACTAACAATGAGCAGTTCTTC. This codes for CASTRRISGAMTNNEQFF.

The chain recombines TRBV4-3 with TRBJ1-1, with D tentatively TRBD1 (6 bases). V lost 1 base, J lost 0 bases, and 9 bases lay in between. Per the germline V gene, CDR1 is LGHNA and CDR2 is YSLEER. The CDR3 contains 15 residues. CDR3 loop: CASSQVRGMNTEAFF. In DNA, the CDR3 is TGCGCCAGCAGCCAAGTGAGGGGGATGAACACTGAAGCTTTCTTT.

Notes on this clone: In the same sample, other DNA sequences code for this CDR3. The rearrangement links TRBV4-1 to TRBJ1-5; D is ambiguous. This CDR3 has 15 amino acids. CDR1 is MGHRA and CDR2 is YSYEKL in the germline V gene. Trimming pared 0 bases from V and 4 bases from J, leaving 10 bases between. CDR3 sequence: CASSQDRAANQPQHF. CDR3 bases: TGCGCCAGCAGCCAAGATAGGGCGGCGAATCAGCCCCAGCATTTT.

CDR3 DNA sequence: TGCAGCACTAGCGATTCCTACGAGCAGTACTTC. Its translation is CSTSDSYEQYF. The chain carries TRBV29-1 and TRBJ2-7; 7 bases are shared with TRBD2. The CDR3 is made up of 11 amino acids. V lost 8 bases, J lost 1 base, and 2 bases stayed unmatched. Germline CDR1 SQVTM, CDR2 ANQGSEA.

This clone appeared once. CDR3 bases: TGTGCCAGCAGCTTGGTTTCGGGAGGAGAGACCCAGTACTTC. This translates into CASSLVSGGETQYF. The chain couples TRBV5-4 to TRBJ2-5; 7 nucleotides align to TRBD2. V lost 0 bases and J lost 4; bases outside the gene matches: 3. CDR1 is SGHNT and CDR2 is YYREEE in the germline V gene (reference sequence). The length of the CDR3 is 14 residues.

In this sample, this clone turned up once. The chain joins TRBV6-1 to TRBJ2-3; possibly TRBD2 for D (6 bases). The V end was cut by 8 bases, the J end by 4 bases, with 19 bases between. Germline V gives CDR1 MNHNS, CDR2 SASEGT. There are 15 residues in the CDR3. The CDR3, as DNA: TGTGCCAGCCGGCTGGGCGGCGGGAAGTCAGATACGCAGTATTTT. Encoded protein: CASRLGGGKSDTQYF.